These 28 T cell receptor beta chains originate from one sample sequenced in a study of human T cells and chemical hapten exposure. Via MiXCR, TCRdb re-called the 5' RACE reads, giving one row per CDR3 protein. The sample consists of more than 60,000 distinct CDR3 sequences, approximately 16% of them appearing once. Total RNA was isolated from whole blood that had not been fractionated. These TCRs come from a female donor in good health.

This clonotype was observed a handful of times. The genes are TRBV6-5 and TRBJ1-6; D may be TRBD1 (5 bases). The CDR3 sequence is 16 residues long. Germline loops: CDR1 MNHEY, CDR2 SVGAGI. With 6 bases removed from V and 0 bases from J, the gap between germline ends came to 12 bases. The CDR3 sequence is CASRGAASSYNSPLHF. CDR3 in DNA: TGTGCCAGCAGAGGGGCCGCGAGCTCCTATAATTCACCCCTCCACTTT.

V gene TRBV18 combines with J gene TRBJ1-4; D may be TRBD1 (6 bases). Trimming shortened V by 3 bases and J by 8 bases, and 19 bases separated the two germline ends. The CDR3 is made up of 16 amino acids. Germline loops: CDR1 KGHSH, CDR2 LQKENI. The DNA of the CDR3 is TGTGCCAGCTCACCGGTCCCAACAGGGAATGGAGAAAAACTGTTTTTT. This codes for CASSPVPTGNGEKLFF.

This clonotype was detected a few times. J is TRBJ1-6 and V is TRBV28; D unclear. The V end lost 7 bases, the J end lost 7 bases, and 8 bases lay between the germline ends. Germline assignment: CDR1 MDHEN and CDR2 SYDVKM. The CDR3 covers 12 residues. CDR3 loop: CASTDRNSPLHF. The CDR3 DNA is TGTGCCAGCACCGACCGGAATTCACCCCTCCACTTT.

This clonotype was recorded a few times. This chain joins TRBV27 and TRBJ2-7, with TRBD2 matching 14 bases. The CDR3 runs to 17 residues. The ends lost 5 bases at V and 4 bases at J; junction bases unmatched: 10. Germline assignment: CDR1 MNHEY and CDR2 SMNVEV (reference sequence). CDR3 DNA sequence: TGTGCCAGCAGTCCACCCTCTGGGACTAGCGGGAGTTACGAGCAGTACTTC. Its protein is CASSPPSGTSGSYEQYF.

The chain recombines TRBV7-2 with TRBJ2-1; D not resolved. The CDR3 extends over 11 amino acids. Trimming removed 4 bases at V and 14 bases at J, with 12 bases between. Germline loops: CDR1 SGHTA, CDR2 FQGNSA. The CDR3 region has the DNA TGTGCCAGCAGCTCCGTGGAGATAAAGTTCTTC. Its translation is CASSSVEIKFF.

V is TRBV20-1 and J is TRBJ1-2; D not resolved. Germline-derived CDR1 and CDR2 are DFQATT and SNEGSKA (reference sequence). CDR3 length: 14 residues. Trimming took off 1 base at V and 13 bases at J, with 22 bases between the two ends. The CDR3 bases are TGCAGTGCTAGAGCCCTAGTTAACCAGGCACCTTCCACCTTC. Its protein product is CSARALVNQAPSTF.

The chain has TRBV5-1 and TRBJ2-6; 8 bases map to TRBD1. This CDR3 is built from 19 residues. Germline lookup yields CDR1 SGHRS and CDR2 YFSETQ. The junction had 11 bases not matched to a gene; V was cut back by 3 bases and J by 0 bases. Written as DNA, the CDR3 is TGCGCCAGCAGCTGGAGAGACAGGGGTTTCCGCTCTGGGGCCAACGTCCTGACTTTC. Its translation is CASSWRDRGFRSGANVLTF.

This chain connects TRBV7-8 to TRBJ2-2; TRBD1 agrees at 8 bases. The CDR3 loop spans 18 amino acids. The J segment lost 0 bases and the V segment lost 2 bases, leaving 8 bases of the junction unmatched. The germline V gene encodes CDR1 SGHVS and CDR2 FQNEAQ. The CDR3 nucleotides are TGTGCCAGCAGCTTACGGGACAGGCTGATCGCGAACACCGGGGAGCTGTTTTTT. It yields the protein CASSLRDRLIANTGELFF.

This clonotype was seen only a few times. The rearrangement uses TRBV7-2 and TRBJ2-5; D possibly uses TRBD1 or TRBD2 (5 bases each). V dropped 5 bases and J dropped 1 base, with 14 bases sitting between them. This CDR3 has 15 residues. Germline loops: CDR1 SGHTA, CDR2 FQGNSA. CDR3 coding DNA: TGTGCCAGCAGCAGGGGACCTCCACTCCAAGAGACCCAGTACTTC. Encoded protein: CASSRGPPLQETQYF. Full variable domain (outside the CDR3, taken from reference TRBV7-2 and TRBJ2-5): GAGVSQSPSNKVTEKGKDVELRCDPISGHTALYWYRQSLGQGLEFLIYFQGNSAPDKSGLPSDRFSAERTGGSVSTLTIQRTQQEDSAVYLCASSRGPPLQETQYFGPGTRLLVL.

This clonotype was recorded a few times. V is TRBV6-6 and J is TRBJ2-7, with 7 bases lining up with TRBD2. J was trimmed by 5 bases and V by 2 bases; bases with no gene match: 9. The CDR3 loop spans 15 amino acids. Germline V gene data show CDR1 as MNHNY and CDR2 as SVGAGI (reference sequence). CDR3 nucleotide sequence: TGTGCCAGCAGTTACAATGCGGGAGAGAAGGACGAGCAGTACTTC. This translates into CASSYNAGEKDEQYF.

The rearrangement joins TRBV29-1 to TRBJ2-2; D uncertain. Trimming pared 4 bases from V and 0 bases from J, leaving 6 bases between. Germline V CDR1 and CDR2: SQVTM, ANQGSEA. This CDR3 has 13 residues. The CDR3 loop is CSVVRANTGELFF. The CDR3 nucleotides read TGCAGCGTTGTTAGGGCGAACACCGGGGAGCTGTTTTTT.

V gene TRBV5-6 combines with J gene TRBJ2-1; maybe TRBD1 (5 bases). V gave up 0 bases and J gave up 3 bases, with 16 bases separating them. Germline V gene sequence: CDR1 SGHDT, CDR2 YYEEEE. CDR3 length: 17 amino acids. The CDR3 DNA follows: TGTGCCAGCAGCTTGGGGGGCCGTTTCAATGACTACAATGAGCAGTTCTTC. Protein: CASSLGGRFNDYNEQFF.

This clonotype was counted between two and nine times. The chain recombines TRBV6-2 or TRBV6-3 with TRBJ2-1; TRBD2 agrees at 8 bases. CDR1 MNHEY and CDR2 SVGEGT come from the germline V gene. The CDR3 extends over 13 amino acids. V lost 7 bases and J lost 7; bases outside the gene matches: 6. CDR3 nucleotides: TGTGCCAGCACACGGGGGGGCCTGAATGAGCAGTTCTTC. Translation gives CASTRGGLNEQFF.

There are a few counts of this clonotype. The V and J genes are TRBV20-1 and TRBJ2-7; D is possibly TRBD1 (7 bases). V dropped 0 bases and J dropped 6 bases, with 15 bases sitting between them. The germline CDR1 and CDR2 sequences are DFQATT and SNEGSKA (reference sequence). The CDR3 has 14 residues. CDR3 nucleotides: TGCAGTGCTAGAGATCCCAGGGGGGTCGGCGAGCAGTACTTC. It encodes CSARDPRGVGEQYF.

The chain has TRBV11-3 and TRBJ2-1; 9 nucleotides agree with TRBD2. Unmatched junction bases numbered 3, after V lost 1 base and J lost 5 bases. CDR1 and CDR2 (germline): SGHNT, YENEEA. The CDR3 runs to 15 residues. CDR3 in amino acids: CASSLGAGGNNEQFF. CDR3 sequence (DNA): TGTGCCAGCAGCTTAGGGGCGGGGGGGAACAATGAGCAGTTCTTC.

This clonotype was detected only a few times. V is TRBV20-1 and J is TRBJ1-1, with 8 nucleotides matching TRBD1. The trim removed 0 bases at V and 8 bases at J, leaving 11 bases unmatched. The CDR3 is 15 residues long. Germline assignment: CDR1 DFQATT and CDR2 SNEGSKA (reference sequence). The CDR3 DNA reads TGCAGTGCTAGAGATTGGGGTACAGGGGGAAGAGAAGCTTTCTTT. The encoded protein is CSARDWGTGGREAFF.

This clonotype was observed at least ten times. V and J are TRBV20-1 and TRBJ2-2, with no clear D. Germline-derived CDR1 and CDR2 are DFQATT and SNEGSKA (reference sequence). The CDR3 sequence is 13 residues long. Trimming cost V 5 bases and J 6 bases, with 13 bases left between them. This chain's CDR3 is CSASNSPAGELFF. The CDR3 nucleotides read TGCAGTGCTTCGAACTCCCCCGCCGGGGAGCTGTTTTTT.

This clonotype showed up just a few times. This chain joins TRBV29-1 and TRBJ1-2; 9 nucleotides line up with TRBD1. The CDR3 contains 12 residues. Germline V lookup: CDR1 SQVTM, CDR2 ANQGSEA. V lost 5 bases, J lost 6 bases, and 4 bases stayed unmatched. The CDR3 region is CSVKTGGDGYTF. DNA for the CDR3: TGCAGCGTTAAAACAGGGGGCGATGGCTACACCTTC.

This clonotype was detected a few times. The rearrangement uses TRBV18 and TRBJ1-4; 9 nucleotides match TRBD1. J lost 5 bases, V lost 0 bases, and 13 bases had no gene match. Germline loops: CDR1 KGHSH, CDR2 LQKENI. This CDR3 is built from 19 residues. For the CDR3, the DNA is TGTGCCAGCTCACCACCGGGACAGGGTGTAGGTGGGAACAATGAAAAACTGTTTTTT. Protein sequence: CASSPPGQGVGGNNEKLFF.

The chain is built from TRBV5-6 and TRBJ1-2, with D perhaps TRBD1 (6 bases). The germline CDR1 and CDR2 sequences are SGHDT and YYEEEE. The CDR3 is made up of 14 amino acids. V lost 0 bases, J lost 13 bases, and 19 bases lay in between. The CDR3 spells CASSLDGTGQDGTF. Written as DNA, the CDR3 is TGTGCCAGCAGCTTGGATGGTACAGGGCAGGATGGCACCTTC.

The rearrangement links TRBV7-2 to TRBJ1-2, with 10 positions matching TRBD1. There are 16 residues in the CDR3. The V gene end was trimmed by 5 bases and the J gene end by 6 bases; junction bases not matched to a gene: 12. From germline, CDR1 is SGHTA and CDR2 FQGNSA. In DNA, the CDR3 is TGTGCCAGCAGCATGCAGATCCGGGACAGGGGTGATGGCTACACCTTC. Residues: CASSMQIRDRGDGYTF. Full variable domain (remainder filled in from reference TRBV7-2 and TRBJ1-2): GAGVSQSPSNKVTEKGKDVELRCDPISGHTALYWYRQSLGQGLEFLIYFQGNSAPDKSGLPSDRFSAERTGGSVSTLTIQRTQQEDSAVYLCASSMQIRDRGDGYTFGSGTRLTVV.

The chain has TRBV5-1 and TRBJ2-1; the match to TRBD1 covers 7 bases. CDR3 length: 13 amino acids. The ends lost 4 bases at V and 7 bases at J; junction bases unmatched: 5. Germline CDR1 and CDR2: SGHRS and YFSETQ. Here the CDR3 reads CASSVGQANEQFF. CDR3 DNA: TGCGCCAGCAGCGTCGGACAGGCGAATGAGCAGTTCTTC. The variable domain in full, with the rest retrieved from reference TRBV5-1 and TRBJ2-1, is KAGVTQTPRYLIKTRGQQVTLSCSPISGHRSVSWYQQTPGQGLQFLFEYFSETQRNKGNFPGRFSGRQFSNSRSEMNVSTLELGDSALYLCASSVGQANEQFFGPGTRLTVL.

This clonotype was counted many times. The gene calls are TRBV4-1 and TRBJ1-2; D gene ambiguous. V was trimmed by 0 bases and J by 0 bases, leaving 20 bases between them. Germline V gene sequence: CDR1 MGHRA, CDR2 YSYEKL. The CDR3 runs to 19 residues. CDR3 DNA sequence: TGCGCCAGCAGCCAAGAAGTGGCGGCACTCACATGGGCTAACTATGGCTACACCTTC. Translation gives CASSQEVAALTWANYGYTF.

The V and J genes are TRBV19 and TRBJ1-5; 7 bases fit TRBD1. This CDR3 comprises 15 residues. Germline loops: CDR1 LNHDA, CDR2 SQIVND (reference sequence). After removal of 2 bases from V and 5 bases from J, the junction contained 6 bases not matched to a gene. In nucleotides, the CDR3 is TGTGCCAGTAGTATACCGTACGACAGGGATCAGCCCCAGCATTTT. The encoded protein is CASSIPYDRDQPQHF. Together with reference TRBV19 and TRBJ1-5, the CDR3 gives the full variable domain: DGGITQSPKYLFRKEGQNVTLSCEQNLNHDAMYWYRQDPGQGLRLIYYSQIVNDFQKGDIAEGYSVSREKKESFPLTVTSAQKNPTAFYLCASSIPYDRDQPQHFGDGTRLSIL.

This clonotype was recorded at least ten times. The chain carries TRBV19 and TRBJ1-5; D call uncertain. The germline gives CDR1 LNHDA, CDR2 SQIVND (reference sequence). The ends were cut back, 3 bases at V and 3 bases at J, with 12 bases in the middle. This CDR3 region has 15 residues. The CDR3: CASSIKSAINQPQHF. The CDR3 DNA reads as TGTGCCAGTAGTATTAAGTCCGCGATCAATCAGCCCCAGCATTTT. Based on the CDR3 plus reference TRBV19 and TRBJ1-5, the full variable domain is DGGITQSPKYLFRKEGQNVTLSCEQNLNHDAMYWYRQDPGQGLRLIYYSQIVNDFQKGDIAEGYSVSREKKESFPLTVTSAQKNPTAFYLCASSIKSAINQPQHFGDGTRLSIL.

CDR3 DNA: TGTGCCAGCAGCCCCGGGACCCCAACAGGTTACACCTTC. It specifies CASSPGTPTGYTF. The chain couples TRBV6-5 to TRBJ1-2, with D possibly being TRBD1 (5 bases). This CDR3 has 13 amino acids. In germline, CDR1 is MNHEY, CDR2 SVGAGI. The V end lost 6 bases, the J end lost 11 bases, and 19 bases lay between the germline ends.

The CDR3 nucleotides read TGCAGTGCTAGGAGCGGTGAGAGCTCTGGAAACACCATATATTTT. Protein sequence: CSARSGESSGNTIYF. The rearrangement joins TRBV20-1 to TRBJ1-3; no firm D call. This CDR3 contains 15 residues. Germline lookup yields CDR1 DFQATT and CDR2 SNEGSKA (reference sequence). Trimming stripped 3 bases from V and 0 bases from J, with 12 bases between.

This clonotype has just a few counts. V gene TRBV20-1 combines with J gene TRBJ1-1; tentative D call: TRBD1 (6 bases). The CDR3 totals 15 residues. Germline V lookup: CDR1 DFQATT, CDR2 SNEGSKA (reference sequence). V lost 3 bases and J 1 base, leaving 15 bases between the germline ends. The CDR3 region has the DNA TGCAGTGCTAGTAATGTAGGGGGATGGAACACTGAAGCTTTCTTT. Translated: CSASNVGGWNTEAFF.